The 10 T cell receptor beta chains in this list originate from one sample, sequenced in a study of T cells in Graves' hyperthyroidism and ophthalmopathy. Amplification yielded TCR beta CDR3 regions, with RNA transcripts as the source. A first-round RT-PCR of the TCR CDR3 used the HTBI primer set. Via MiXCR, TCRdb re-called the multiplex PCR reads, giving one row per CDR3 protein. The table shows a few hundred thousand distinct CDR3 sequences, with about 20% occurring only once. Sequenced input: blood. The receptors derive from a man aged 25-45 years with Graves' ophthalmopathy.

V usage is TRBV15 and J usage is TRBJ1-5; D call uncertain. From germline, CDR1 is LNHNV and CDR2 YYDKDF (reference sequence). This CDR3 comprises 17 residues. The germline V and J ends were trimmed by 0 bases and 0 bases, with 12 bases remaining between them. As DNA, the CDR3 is TGTGCCACCAGCAGAGACAGGATTAAAACTAGCAATCAGCCCCAGCATTTT. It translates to CATSRDRIKTSNQPQHF.

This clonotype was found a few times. The CDR3 sequence: CASSKPGLGEQYF. The CDR3, as DNA: TGTGCCAGCAGCAAACCGGGACTAGGCGAGCAGTACTTC. The V call is TRBV9, the J call TRBJ2-7, with 8 positions matching TRBD2. Trimming removed 4 bases from V and 6 bases from J; junction bases left unmatched: 6. Per germline, CDR1 SGDLS and CDR2 YYNGEE. This CDR3 comprises 13 residues.

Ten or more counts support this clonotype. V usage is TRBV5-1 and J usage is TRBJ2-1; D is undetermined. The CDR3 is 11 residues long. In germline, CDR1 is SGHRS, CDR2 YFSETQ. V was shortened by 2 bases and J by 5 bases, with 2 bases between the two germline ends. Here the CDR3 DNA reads TGCGCCAGCAGCTTTCACAATGAGCAGTTCTTC. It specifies CASSFHNEQFF.

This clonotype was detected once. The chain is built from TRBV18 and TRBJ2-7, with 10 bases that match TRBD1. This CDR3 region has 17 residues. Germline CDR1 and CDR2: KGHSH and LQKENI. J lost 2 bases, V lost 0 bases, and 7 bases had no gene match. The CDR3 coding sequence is TGTGCCAGCTCACCACCTAGGGGACAGGGGCTTACCTACGAGCAGTACTTC. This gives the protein CASSPPRGQGLTYEQYF. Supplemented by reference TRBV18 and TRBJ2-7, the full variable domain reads NAGVMQNPRHLVRRRGQEARLRCSPMKGHSHVYWYRQLPEEGLKFMVYLQKENIIDESGMPKERFSAEFPKEGPSILRIQQVVRGDSAAYFCASSPPRGQGLTYEQYFGPGTRLTVT.

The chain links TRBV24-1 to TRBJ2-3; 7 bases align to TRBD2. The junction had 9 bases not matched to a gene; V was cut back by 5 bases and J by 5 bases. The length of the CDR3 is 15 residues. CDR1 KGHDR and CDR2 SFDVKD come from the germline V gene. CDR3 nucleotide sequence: TGTGCCACCAGTGGCGCGGGGGATTACCTAGATACGCAGTATTTT. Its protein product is CATSGAGDYLDTQYF.

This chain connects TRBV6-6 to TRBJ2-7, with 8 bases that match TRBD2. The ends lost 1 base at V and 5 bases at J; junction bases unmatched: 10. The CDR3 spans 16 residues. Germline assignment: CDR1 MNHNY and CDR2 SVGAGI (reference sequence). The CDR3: CASSYLQPGRGDEQYF. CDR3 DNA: TGTGCCAGCAGTTACTTACAACCCGGGAGGGGGGACGAGCAGTACTTC.

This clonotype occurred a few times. The DNA for the CDR3 is TGTGCCAGCAGAGGGGGACTTCACAGATTTGAAAAACTGTTTTTT. Translating gives CASRGGLHRFEKLFF. The chain is built from TRBV12-3 or TRBV12-4 and TRBJ1-4, with a weak D call TRBD1 (6 bases). V was trimmed by 6 bases and J by 7 bases, leaving 18 bases between them. This CDR3 has 15 amino acids.

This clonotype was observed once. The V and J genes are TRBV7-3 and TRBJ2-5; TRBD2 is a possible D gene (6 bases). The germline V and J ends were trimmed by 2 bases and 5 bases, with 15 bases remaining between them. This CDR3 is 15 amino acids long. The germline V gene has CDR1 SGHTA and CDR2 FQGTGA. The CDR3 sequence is CASSLSPSGVETQYF. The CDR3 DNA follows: TGTGCCAGCAGCTTATCGCCGTCGGGGGTTGAGACCCAGTACTTC.

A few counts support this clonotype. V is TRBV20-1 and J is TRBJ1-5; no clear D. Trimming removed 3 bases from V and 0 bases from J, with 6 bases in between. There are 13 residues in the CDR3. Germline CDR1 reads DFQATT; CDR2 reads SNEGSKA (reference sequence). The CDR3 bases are TGCAGTGCTAGGTGGTCTAGCAATCAGCCCCAGCATTTT. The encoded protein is CSARWSSNQPQHF.

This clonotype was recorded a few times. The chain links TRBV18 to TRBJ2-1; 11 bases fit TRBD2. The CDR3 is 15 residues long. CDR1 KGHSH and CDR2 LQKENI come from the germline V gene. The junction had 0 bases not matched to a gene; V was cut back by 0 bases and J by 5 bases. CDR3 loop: CASSPPGLADNEQFF. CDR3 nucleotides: TGTGCCAGCTCACCACCGGGACTAGCGGACAATGAGCAGTTCTTC.